The T cell receptor (beta chain) described here comes from a study of T cell responses to AZD1222 COVID-19 vaccine. Measured with immunoSEQ multiplex PCR; TCRdb has only the in-frame clones, and not every one. The sample lists roughly 79,000 clones; around 80% were seen once. Study results and caveats: An increase in Spike-specific TCR breadth and depth was observed after two AZD1222 doses. Vaccine-associated CD4 TCRs spanned spike, dominant at 160-218 and 743-854.

V lost 0 bases and J 5 bases, leaving 4 bases between the germline ends. The germline V gene encodes CDR1 SEHNR and CDR2 FQNEAQ (reference sequence). The CDR3 has 12 amino acids. This clone has a single count. The antigen remains unidentified. The material was peripheral blood, obtained on day 0 of AZD1222 vaccination. The clonotype comes from an adult in good health. The chain uses TRBV7-9 and TRBJ1-1; D is unresolved. CDR3 sequence: CASSLAETEAFF. For the CDR3, the DNA is TGTGCCAGCAGCTTAGCAGAGACTGAAGCTTTCTTT.